This T cell receptor (beta chain) was documented in a study of blood T cell repertoires in COVID-19 (dated by TCRdb to about 2020). In terms of the full investigation: Samples covering the acute and convalescent phases of COVID-19 were provided by collaborators in the United States, Italy and Spain. The material from the prospective study consisted of cDNA or gDNA derived from T cells, B-cell-depleted T cells, or PBMCs. Subjects who had been exposed to COVID-19, were actively infected with it, or had recovered from it provided the deeply sampled blood TCRbeta repertoires that made up the dataset. The repertoires were released in a freely available public database meant as a resource for research on the immune response to SARS-CoV-2. Samples were obtained from the ongoing ImmuneRACE study (first 160 participants) and from about 1,300 subjects provided by 6 global collaborators. Sample metadata almost always included a de-identified subject ID, COVID-19 status, age in years and sex. Where available, HLA class I and class II types were taken from metadata supplied by the sample provider and were not determined by assay-based typing.

Findings and caveats that apply to the study as a whole: How much clinical and demographic metadata was included differed by source and by participant, and the metadata was provided uncurated.

TCRbeta CDR3 regions were amplified from genomic DNA by means of the immunoSEQ Assay, a bias-controlled multiplex PCR. Per the original workflow: Within the assay, amplification of reference gene primers was used to estimate how many nucleated cells each sample contained. Sequence reads were collapsed and filtered to measure the absolute abundance of every unique TCRbeta CDR3 rearrangement. For each sample, productive Simpson clonality was calculated as the square root of Simpson's diversity index over productive rearrangements. Sourced from immuneACCESS, this table was stored by TCRdb with only in-frame sequences that have V and J called. A share of the clones is absent; for the studies checked, an unresolved V gene accounts for under half, and the remainder has no known explanation. Clone size and the V and J calls come from that table; the DNA yielded D and trimming. The sample table lists 170,000 or so clones, more than 70% of them with a count of one. 13% to 15% of the sample lies in the top ten.

Each collaborating institution followed its own protocols to collect whole blood in K2EDTA tubes. For TCRbeta analysis, collaborator samples were shipped as frozen whole blood, as isolated PBMCs, or as DNA extracted from either sample type. As concerns this clone: The clone's antigen remains unknown. No base quality values were provided; no much bigger clone lies one nucleotide off.

The CDR3 covers 15 residues, taking in both the cysteine and the phenylalanine. Just the 45-base CDR3 DNA is kept, in frame starting at base 1. For this chain, trimming is 2 bases at the V end and 1 base at the J end, and the number of junction bases without a gene match is 4. Taken from the germline V gene, the CDR1 and CDR2 loops are SGHRS and YFSETQ. The TCR sequence derives from a man aged 18 to 29 with active or convalescent COVID-19. The chain is assembled from TRBV5-1 and TRBJ1-1; 8 central nucleotides agree with TRBD1. The specimen sequenced was peripheral blood. Here is the DNA: TGCGCCAGCAGCTTATTAGGGACAGGGAACACTGAAGCTTTCTTT. This is translated as CASSLLGTGNTEAFF.